At least ten counts were recorded for the clone carrying this T cell receptor beta chain. The antigen is undetermined. This specimen belongs to a study of T cells in Graves' hyperthyroidism and ophthalmopathy. Study conclusions and caveats: In the blood, most expanded thyroid clonotypes above 0.001 appeared as well. A 13 V-J signature model discriminated ophthalmopathy versus stable hyperthyroidism.

Trimming took off 5 bases at V and 13 bases at J, with 15 bases between the two ends. Germline assignment: CDR1 SGHTA and CDR2 FQGNSA. This CDR3 region has 12 residues. Over 18 months, lack of ophthalmopathy progression marked Graves' hyperthyroidism as stable. From RNA transcripts, TCR beta CDR3 regions were amplified. When the TCR CDR3 underwent first-round RT-PCR, the HTBI primer set was used. TCRdb analysed the multiplex PCR reads with MiXCR anew, one entry per CDR3 protein. The table has more than 95,000 distinct CDR3 sequences, around 50% seen once. The gene calls are TRBV7-2 and TRBJ2-4; possibly TRBD1 for D (5 bases). Sequencing was done on a sample of blood. This TCR came from a man aged 40-50 years with Graves' hyperthyroidism. The CDR3 sequence is CASSPPRQNQYF. Here the CDR3 DNA reads TGTGCCAGCAGCCCGCCGAGACAGAACCAGTACTTC.